This T cell receptor beta chain appears in the sequencing data of a study of blood T cell repertoires in COVID-19. About the study: Researchers got acute and convalescent COVID-19 samples from the United States, Italy and Spain. T cells, B-cell-depleted T cells, or PBMCs supplied cDNA or gDNA.

In the authors' workflow: Reference gene primer amplification gave estimated nucleated cell counts. Method: immunoSEQ multiplex PCR; TCRdb's copy keeps in-frame clones and lacks some. D and trimming were read from the DNA, whereas the V and J calls and clone size are those reported in that table. The sample holds 250,000 to 300,000 clones, approximately 81% seen once. V dropped 7 bases and J dropped 1; count of bases not matched to a gene: 3. This CDR3 has 16 residues. Germline CDR1 reads MDHEN; CDR2 reads SYDVKM. The sequence was obtained from a woman aged 18-29 years with acute or convalescent COVID-19. The sequenced sample was peripheral blood. The chain has TRBV28 and TRBJ2-6; 11 bases are a match to TRBD1. The CDR3 reads CASNGQGASGANVLTF. The CDR3 DNA reads TGTGCCAGCAACGGACAGGGGGCTTCTGGGGCCAACGTCCTGACTTTC.